A single sample is the source of the 23 T cell receptor beta chains below, sequenced in a study of beta chain features in type 1 diabetes (dated by TCRdb to the late 2010s). The protocol used for the library was the immunoSEQ multiplex PCR assay. The entire isolated RNA was reverse transcribed using the High Capacity cDNA Reverse Transcription Kit, and thus expressed TCRB transcripts were sequenced. TCRdb mirrors the immuneACCESS table, restricted to in-frame sequences. Some clones are absent from its copies; in checked studies, under half trace to an unresolved V gene, and the reason for the others is unknown. Recorded for this sample are approximately 170,000 clones; about 7.9% of them occurred a single time. Under 0.55% of the sample lies in the top ten. General findings and caveats noted by the study authors: A moderate but significant shortening of TCRB CDR3 length was observed in type 1 diabetes patients in all four CD4+ subsets.

The antigens these receptors bind are not known. The sample taken for sequencing was central memory CD4+ T cells from blood. The origin of the receptors is a man in his late teens or twenties with type 1 diabetes.

Only a few counts were recorded for this clone. The chain carries TRBV5-1 and TRBJ2-2; 7 bases are shared with TRBD1. CDR3 length: 15 amino acids. The junction had 6 bases not matched to a gene; V was cut back by 6 bases and J by 1 base. CDR1 and CDR2 from the germline V gene are SGHRS and YFSETQ. In nucleotides, the CDR3 is TGCGCCAGCAAGGAATGGACAGGGAACACCGGGGAGCTGTTTTTT. This codes for CASKEWTGNTGELFF.

This clone was seen many times. The chain links TRBV9 to TRBJ2-6; 7 nucleotides align to TRBD1. Looked up from germline, CDR1 is SGDLS and CDR2 is YYNGEE. The CDR3 contains 16 residues. The junction had 2 bases not matched to a gene; V was cut back by 0 bases and J by 2 bases. Here the CDR3 reads CASSVDTGAGANVLTF. In DNA form, the CDR3 reads TGTGCCAGCAGCGTAGATACAGGGGCTGGGGCCAACGTCCTGACTTTC.

This clone was counted a few times. V and J are TRBV27 and TRBJ2-7, with 8 bases identical to TRBD1. The CDR3 runs 15 residues. V lost 5 bases to trimming and J lost 3 bases; unmatched junction nucleotides: 9. CDR1 is MNHEY, CDR2 SMNVEV, per germline (reference sequence). CDR3 nucleotides: TGTGCCAGCAGTCCCGGGACAGGAAAGGGCTACGAGCAGTACTTC. This encodes CASSPGTGKGYEQYF.

The table lists this clone with a few counts. An end of the junction differs from the germline gene, which may be a read error. The chain employs TRBV6-1 and TRBJ2-1; 7 nucleotides align to TRBD2. CDR1 is MNHNS and CDR2 is SASEGT in the germline V gene. The CDR3 contains 15 residues. As DNA, the CDR3 is TGTGCCAGCAGGGAAGCGGGGCCCCCCTACAATGAGCAGTTCTTC. This translates into CASREAGPPYNEQFF.

Only a few counts were recorded for this clone. The chain carries TRBV5-1 and TRBJ2-5; 9 bases align to TRBD1. CDR1 is SGHRS, CDR2 YFSETQ, per germline. The V and J ends lost 4 bases and 5 bases, in that order; junction bases with no gene match: 12. This CDR3 contains 16 residues. In DNA form, the CDR3 reads TGCGCCAGCAGCCCCGGGACAGGGATAAGTGTGGAGACCCAGTACTTC. Translating it yields CASSPGTGISVETQYF.

In this sample, this clone turned up a few times. The chain couples TRBV28 to TRBJ2-3; no firm D call. From germline, CDR1 is MDHEN and CDR2 SYDVKM. The V gene lost 4 bases and the J gene lost 3 bases, with 8 bases spanning the gap. There are 13 residues in the CDR3. CDR3: CASSSSQTDTQYF. In DNA, the CDR3 is TGTGCCAGCAGTTCCAGTCAGACAGATACGCAGTATTTT.

This clone came up a few times. V gene TRBV2 combines with J gene TRBJ2-2, with D possibly matching TRBD2 (7 bases). This CDR3 is built from 16 residues. V was cut by 6 bases and J by 2 bases, with 16 bases left in between. In germline, CDR1 is SNHLY, CDR2 FYNNEI. The CDR3 DNA follows: TGTGCCAGCAGCCTTGAGGGCGGGGGCAACACCGGGGAGCTGTTTTTT. This codes for CASSLEGGGNTGELFF.

This clone turned up a few times. CDR3 sequence: CAWSIGGYEQYF. CDR3 nucleotides: TGTGCCTGGAGTATAGGGGGCTACGAGCAGTACTTC. The V and J genes are TRBV30 and TRBJ2-7, with D possibly being TRBD1 (6 bases). The CDR3 consists of 12 residues. Germline CDR1 is GTSNPN and CDR2 is SVGIG (reference sequence). Trimming shortened V by 2 bases and J by 3 bases, and 8 bases separated the two germline ends.

This clone was seen a single time. The rearrangement uses TRBV28 and TRBJ1-2; TRBD1 might be the D (6 bases). Trimming cost V 4 bases and J 6 bases, with 12 bases left between them. The CDR3 has 13 residues. CDR1 and CDR2 from the germline V gene are MDHEN and SYDVKM. CDR3 coding DNA: TGTGCCAGCAGTTGGGGGACAAAGAATGGCTACACCTTC. Protein sequence: CASSWGTKNGYTF.

The V and J genes are TRBV18 and TRBJ2-5, with 10 bases identical to TRBD2. The trim removed 0 bases at V and 7 bases at J, leaving 8 bases unmatched. The CDR3 is 16 residues long. From germline, CDR1 is KGHSH and CDR2 LQKENI. The CDR3 bases are TGTGCCAGCTCACCACCGCAGGGACTAGCGCTTCCGACCCAGTACTTC. It encodes CASSPPQGLALPTQYF.

The rearrangement uses TRBV13 and TRBJ1-1; D is ambiguous. Trimming left V 1 base short and J 0 bases short, with 12 bases between. The CDR3 covers 16 residues. The germline V gene encodes CDR1 PRHDT and CDR2 FYEKMQ (reference sequence). The chain's CDR3 is CASSLEGDFMNTEAFF. CDR3 DNA: TGTGCCAGCAGCTTAGAAGGAGACTTCATGAACACTGAAGCTTTCTTT.

A few counts support this clone. J is TRBJ1-5 and V is TRBV28; possibly TRBD1 for D (6 bases). The CDR3 contains 11 residues. The V gene lost 6 bases and the J gene lost 15 bases, with 15 bases spanning the gap. Per the germline V gene, CDR1 is MDHEN and CDR2 is SYDVKM. CDR3 amino acids: CASSGNRDGHF. The DNA for the CDR3 is TGTGCCAGCAGCGGAAACAGGGATGGGCATTTT.

This clone occurred a few times. The gene calls are TRBV28 and TRBJ1-6; 12 bases match TRBD1. This CDR3 is 15 amino acids long. V lost 5 bases and J lost 10; bases outside the gene matches: 6. The V gene's germline CDR1 is MDHEN and CDR2 SYDVKM. The CDR3 loop reads CASSLGQGAGSPLHF. The CDR3 nucleotides are TGTGCCAGCAGTCTGGGACAGGGGGCTGGGTCACCCCTCCACTTT.

The rearrangement uses TRBV2 and TRBJ2-5; no clear D. Trimming took off 7 bases at V and 2 bases at J, with 11 bases between the two ends. Germline CDR1 SNHLY, CDR2 FYNNEI. This CDR3 region has 13 residues. The CDR3 DNA reads TGTGCCAGCACCTTGGGCAGACAAGAGACCCAGTACTTC. Amino acids: CASTLGRQETQYF.

This rearrangement joins TRBV5-1 to TRBJ2-1; TRBD2 agrees at 10 bases. Germline V lookup: CDR1 SGHRS, CDR2 YFSETQ. V was pared by 0 bases and J by 6 bases, with 3 bases of the junction left unmatched. The length of the CDR3 is 15 residues. The CDR3 here is CASSLAASGSNEQFF. Here the CDR3 DNA reads TGCGCCAGCAGCTTGGCGGCTAGCGGGAGCAATGAGCAGTTCTTC.

This clone was found a few times. This chain joins TRBV7-9 and TRBJ1-2, with 7 positions matching TRBD1. Germline CDR1 is SEHNR and CDR2 is FQNEAQ (reference sequence). This CDR3 has 12 amino acids. J lost 4 bases, V lost 4 bases, and 0 bases had no gene match. For the CDR3, the DNA is TGTGCCAGCAGCTCAGGGGGCTATGGCTACACCTTC. Amino acids: CASSSGGYGYTF.

The chain carries TRBV28 and TRBJ2-3, with a tentative D call TRBD2 (7 bases). The CDR3 sequence is 16 residues long. Trimming stripped 6 bases from V and 0 bases from J, with 16 bases between. Germline V gene lookup returns CDR1 MDHEN and CDR2 SYDVKM. CDR3 DNA: TGTGCCAGCAGCTCAAGGGGGGGGACTAGCACAGATACGCAGTATTTT. Its translation is CASSSRGGTSTDTQYF.

This clone was counted a few times. The chain uses TRBV14 and TRBJ2-7; 11 nucleotides agree with TRBD2. The length of the CDR3 is 17 residues. V dropped 5 bases and J dropped 3; count of bases not matched to a gene: 12. CDR1 SGHDN and CDR2 FVKESK come from the germline V gene. The chain's CDR3 is CASSRLAGSLPGYEQYF. CDR3 nucleotides: TGTGCCAGCAGCAGACTAGCGGGATCCCTTCCGGGCTACGAGCAGTACTTC.

The chain combines TRBV30 with TRBJ2-3; perhaps TRBD2 as D (6 bases). Between the trimmed V and J ends, which lost 3 bases and 2 bases, there was a span of 15 bases. The germline V gene encodes CDR1 GTSNPN and CDR2 SVGIG (reference sequence). The CDR3 runs 15 residues. As DNA, the CDR3 is TGTGCCTGGAGACGGGAGCAGAGACTCACAGATACGCAGTATTTT. Its protein is CAWRREQRLTDTQYF.

This clone has just a few counts. V is TRBV5-1 and J is TRBJ2-3; D possibly corresponds to TRBD1 (6 bases). Germline V CDR1 and CDR2: SGHRS, YFSETQ. The ends were cut back, 2 bases at V and 0 bases at J, with 7 bases in the middle. CDR3 size: 14 residues. CDR3 coding DNA: TGCGCCAGCAGCTTTCAGGGGAGCACAGATACGCAGTATTTT. It is translated as CASSFQGSTDTQYF.

This clone was counted between two and nine times. The rearrangement links TRBV5-4 to TRBJ2-3; 7 bases are a match to TRBD1. The CDR3 is 14 residues long. The junction had 6 bases not matched to a gene; V was cut back by 0 bases and J by 8 bases. Germline values: CDR1 SGHNT, CDR2 YYREEE (reference sequence). This CDR3 is CASSLDRGKGTQYF. For the CDR3, the DNA is TGTGCCAGCAGCTTGGACAGGGGAAAGGGTACGCAGTATTTT.

This clone was seen a handful of times. The rearrangement uses TRBV11-2 and TRBJ2-1; D gene uncertain. The CDR3 spans 15 residues. V was clipped by 2 bases and J by 0 bases, with 8 bases between them. Germline lookup yields CDR1 SGHAT and CDR2 FQNNGV. CDR3 residues: CASSLQAYSYNEQFF. In DNA, the CDR3 is TGTGCCAGCAGCTTACAAGCGTACTCCTACAATGAGCAGTTCTTC.

This clone was found a few times. The rearrangement joins TRBV7-2 to TRBJ1-2, with D perhaps TRBD1 (5 bases). This CDR3 is 14 amino acids long. Germline CDR1 SGHTA, CDR2 FQGNSA. V dropped 3 bases and J dropped 1 base, with 9 bases sitting between them. CDR3 bases: TGTGCCAGCAGCTTCGACAGTTTTAACTATGGCTACACCTTC. Amino acid sequence: CASSFDSFNYGYTF.